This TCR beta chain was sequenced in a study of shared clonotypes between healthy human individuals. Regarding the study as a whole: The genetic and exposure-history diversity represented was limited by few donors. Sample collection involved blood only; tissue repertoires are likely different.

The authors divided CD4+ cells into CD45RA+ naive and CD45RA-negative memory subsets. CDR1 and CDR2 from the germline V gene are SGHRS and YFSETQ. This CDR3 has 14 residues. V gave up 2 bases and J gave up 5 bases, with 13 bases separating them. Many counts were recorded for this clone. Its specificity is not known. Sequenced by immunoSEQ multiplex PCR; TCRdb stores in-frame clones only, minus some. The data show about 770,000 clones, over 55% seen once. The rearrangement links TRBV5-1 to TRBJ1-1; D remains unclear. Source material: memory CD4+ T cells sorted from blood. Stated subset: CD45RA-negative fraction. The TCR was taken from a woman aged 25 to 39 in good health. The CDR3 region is CASSFGQSETEAFF. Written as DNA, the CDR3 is TGCGCCAGCAGCTTTGGGCAATCGGAAACTGAAGCTTTCTTT.